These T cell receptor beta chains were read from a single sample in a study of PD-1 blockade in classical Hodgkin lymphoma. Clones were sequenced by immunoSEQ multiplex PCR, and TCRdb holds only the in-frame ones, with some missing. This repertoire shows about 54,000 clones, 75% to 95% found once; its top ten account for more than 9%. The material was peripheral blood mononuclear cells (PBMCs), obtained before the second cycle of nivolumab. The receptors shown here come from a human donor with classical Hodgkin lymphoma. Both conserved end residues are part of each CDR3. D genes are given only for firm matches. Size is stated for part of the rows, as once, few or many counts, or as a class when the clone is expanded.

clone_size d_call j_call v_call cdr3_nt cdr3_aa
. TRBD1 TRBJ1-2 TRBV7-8 TGTGCCAGCAGCTCAAGGGACAGGACTTATGGCTACACCTTC CASSSRDRTYGYTF
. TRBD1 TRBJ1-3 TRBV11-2 TGTGCCAGCAGCTTAGCAGGGGGCGAAGACACCATATATTTT CASSLAGGEDTIYF
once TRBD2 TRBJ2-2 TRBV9 TGTGCCAGCAGCGTAGGCCCGGGAGGGCCCTCGAACACCGGGGAGCTGTTTTTT CASSVGPGGPSNTGELFF
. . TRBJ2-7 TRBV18 TGTGCCAGCTCCCCCGGCGAAAACCGTGAGCAGTACTTC CASSPGENREQYF
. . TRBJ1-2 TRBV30 TGTGCCTGGAGTGTACCGACAGGTGGTTCGAGTGGCTACACCTTC CAWSVPTGGSSGYTF
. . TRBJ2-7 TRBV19 TGTGCCAGTAGTATATGGGGCAGGGATTCCCACGAGCAGTACTTC CASSIWGRDSHEQYF
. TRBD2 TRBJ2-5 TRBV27 TGTGCCAGCAGTTTAAGGCGGGAGGCCCAAGAGACCCAGTACTTC CASSLRREAQETQYF
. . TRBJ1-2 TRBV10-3 TGTGCCATCAGTGAGTCGATCTTGCGGGCACCATATGGCTACACCTTC CAISESILRAPYGYTF
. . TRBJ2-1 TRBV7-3 TGTGCCAGCAGCTTAAGGTCGGACTCCTACAATGAGCAGTTCTTC CASSLRSDSYNEQFF
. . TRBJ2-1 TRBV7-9 TGTGCCAGCAGCTTAGGCAATGCCATCTACAATGAGCAGTTCTTC CASSLGNAIYNEQFF
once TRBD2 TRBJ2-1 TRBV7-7 TGTGCCAGCAGCTTGACGGAGGCTAGCGGGGGTGATGAGCAGTTCTTC CASSLTEASGGDEQFF
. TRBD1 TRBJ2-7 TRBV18 TGTGCCAGCTCACCACCGGGGACAGGGGGTAGTAAGCAGTACTTC CASSPPGTGGSKQYF
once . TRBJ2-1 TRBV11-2 TGTGCCAGCAGCCCCAAGGGCGGCAGCACCTACAATGAGCAGTTCTTC CASSPKGGSTYNEQFF
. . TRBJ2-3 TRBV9 TGTGCCAGCAGCGTAGTTGGGGACCCTGGGACAGATACGCAGTATTTT CASSVVGDPGTDTQYF
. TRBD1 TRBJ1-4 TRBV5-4 TGTGCCAGCAGCAGAGGCCGGGACAGCATTGATGAAAAACTGTTTTTT CASSRGRDSIDEKLFF
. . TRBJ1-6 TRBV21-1 TGTGCCAGCAGCAAAGGAAGCTCCTATAATTCACCCCTCCACTTT CASSKGSSYNSPLHF
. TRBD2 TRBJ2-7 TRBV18 TGTGCCAGCTCAAGCCGGGCCCCCGGGACTAGCGTGTACGAGCAGTACTTC CASSSRAPGTSVYEQYF
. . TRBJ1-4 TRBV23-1 TGCGCCAGCAGTCAATCGTCGGGAGCTGTCACTGAAAAACTGTTTTTT CASSQSSGAVTEKLFF
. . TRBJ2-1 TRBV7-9 TGTGCCAGCAGCCCACTTAGCTCCTACAATGAGCAGTTCTTC CASSPLSSYNEQFF
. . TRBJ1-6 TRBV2 TGTGCCAGCAGGGGTGAAACACATTCACCCCTCCACTTT CASRGETHSPLHF
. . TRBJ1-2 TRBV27 TGTGCCAGCAGTTGGTCTGGACAGTCAGCTAACTATGGCTACACCTTC CASSWSGQSANYGYTF
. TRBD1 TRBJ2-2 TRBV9 TGTGCCAGCAGCCTCATCGCCGGGACAGGGGTCACCGGGGAGCTGTTTTTT CASSLIAGTGVTGELFF
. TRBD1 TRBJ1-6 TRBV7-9 TGTGCCAGCAGCTCGGACAGGGAAGGTTCACCCCTCCACTTT CASSSDREGSPLHF
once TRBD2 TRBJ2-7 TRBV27 TGTGCCAGCAGCCCCAAACTAGCGGGAGGCTACGAGCAGTACTTC CASSPKLAGGYEQYF
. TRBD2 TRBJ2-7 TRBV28 TGTGCCAGCAGTTTATACGGCGGGAGCCCCTACGAGCAGTACTTC CASSLYGGSPYEQYF
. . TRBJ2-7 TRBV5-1 TGCGCCAGCAGCTCAGTTCCAGGCTCCTACGAGCAGTACTTC CASSSVPGSYEQYF
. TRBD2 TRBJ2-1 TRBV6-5 TGTGCCAGCAGTTTGGGACTAGCGGGAGGGAGATATGAGCAGTTCTTC CASSLGLAGGRYEQFF
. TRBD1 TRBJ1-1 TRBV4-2 TGTGCCAGCAGCCAAGCGGCCGGGACAGGGAACACTGAAGCTTTCTTT CASSQAAGTGNTEAFF
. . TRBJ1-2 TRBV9 TGTGCCAGCAGCCCCCCCGGGATCCACTATGGCTACACCTTC CASSPPGIHYGYTF
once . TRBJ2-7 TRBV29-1 TGCAGCGTTGTGATAGCGGTAGGACACGAGCAGTACTTC CSVVIAVGHEQYF
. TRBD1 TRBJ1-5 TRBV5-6 TGTGCCAGCAGCCAGGACAGGGTTCAGCCCCAGCATTTT CASSQDRVQPQHF
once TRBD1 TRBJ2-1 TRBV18 TGTGCCAGCTCACCCACGGACAGGATATACAATGAGCAGTTCTTC CASSPTDRIYNEQFF
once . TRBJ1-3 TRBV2 TGTGCCCGATGGGGAGCTAGCTCTGGAAACACCATATATTTT CARWGASSGNTIYF
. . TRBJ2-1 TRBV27 TGTGCCAGCAGTTTGGGGACCCTGGGGGACAATGAGCAGTTCTTC CASSLGTLGDNEQFF
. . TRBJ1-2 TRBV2 TGTGCCAGCATGCAAACAGGGTTCCTCTATGGCTACACCTTC CASMQTGFLYGYTF
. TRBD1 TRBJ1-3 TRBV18 TGTGCCAGCTCACGGACAGGGGGTACTGGAAACACCATATATTTT CASSRTGGTGNTIYF
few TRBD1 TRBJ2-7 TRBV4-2 TGTGCCAGCAGCCACTACGCCGGGACAGGGGACTTCGACGAGCAGTACTTC CASSHYAGTGDFDEQYF
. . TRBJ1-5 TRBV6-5 TGTGCCAGCACCATGAGGGGCGGTCAGCCCCAGCATTTT CASTMRGGQPQHF
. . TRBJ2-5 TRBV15 TGTGCCACCAGCAGAGAGGGGAGCAAAGAGACCCAGTACTTC CATSREGSKETQYF
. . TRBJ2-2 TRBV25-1 TGTGCCAGCAGAGAGACAGTTACCGGGGAGCTGTTTTTT CASRETVTGELFF
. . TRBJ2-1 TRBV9 TGTGCCAGCAGCGCCCAGGGTAGCGCGAGCTCCTACAATGAGCAGTTCTTC CASSAQGSASSYNEQFF
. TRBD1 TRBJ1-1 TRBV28 TGTGCCATAAAAAGGGGACAGGAAGCTTTCTTT CAIKRGQEAFF
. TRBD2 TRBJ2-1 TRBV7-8 TGTGCCAGCAGCTTAAAGCGAAGAGCGGGGGGCCTCTTATCCTACAATGAGCAGTTCTTC CASSLKRRAGGLLSYNEQFF
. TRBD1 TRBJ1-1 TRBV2 TGTGCCAGCAGCGTGACAGGGGGGTTTGAAGCTTTCTTT CASSVTGGFEAFF
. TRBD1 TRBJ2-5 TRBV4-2 TGTGCCAGCAGCCATGGGTCAGGGGGCGAGGAGACCCAGTACTTC CASSHGSGGEETQYF
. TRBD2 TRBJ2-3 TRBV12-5 TGTGCTAGTGGTTTGTCACTAGCGGTGAGCACAGATACGCAGTATTTT CASGLSLAVSTDTQYF
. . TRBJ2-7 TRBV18 TGTGCCAGCTCACCAAGCCGCGGCTACGAGCAGTACTTC CASSPSRGYEQYF